This T cell receptor beta chain derives from a study of PD-L1 blockade in urothelial cancer. General study results and limits: Prediction of better survival came from below-median pretreatment blood TCR clonality. In blood at 3 weeks, tumor-associated clones expanded more among patients with durable benefit.

This clone was found a few times. Its antigen is unidentified. All patients handed over anywhere from 1 to 8 samples, pretreatment and on-treatment. Assay used: immunoSEQ multiplex PCR; TCRdb lists only in-frame clones, some missing. The sample lists 85,000 to 90,000 clones, more than 85% seen once, with approximately 9% in the top ten. The CDR3 totals 12 residues. The V gene lost 5 bases and the J gene lost 8 bases, with 13 bases spanning the gap. CDR1 and CDR2 from the germline V gene are SGHNT and YYREEE (reference sequence). The sequencing used PBMCs, collected around atezolizumab (anti-PD-L1) treatment. The sequence was collected from a man in his sixties with urothelial cancer. The chain links TRBV5-4 to TRBJ1-1; D is perhaps TRBD1 (5 bases). This CDR3 reads CASRPSGGEAFF. The CDR3 region has the DNA TGTGCCAGCAGACCGAGTGGGGGGGAAGCTTTCTTT.